The source of this T cell receptor beta chain is a study of T cells in localized non-small cell lung cancer. Study-wide results and caveats: Density of T cells in blood, when higher, went with longer overall survival. Adjacent lung had a median roughly 60 of the 100 largest tumor clones.

As for this clone: Its specificity is not known.

The germline V and J ends were trimmed by 0 bases and 1 base, with 6 bases remaining between them. The CDR3 totals 14 residues. Germline lookup yields CDR1 SGHAT and CDR2 FQNNGV. The table came from immunoSEQ multiplex PCR; TCRdb's copy has only in-frame clones and leaves some out. The sample holds 50,000 to 75,000 clones, about 87% seen once. The sample in question was peripheral blood, obtained before any cancer treatment. The chain couples TRBV11-2 to TRBJ1-1; perhaps TRBD1 as D (5 bases). The receptor was isolated from a man aged 40 to 75 with stage I squamous cell lung carcinoma. The CDR3 DNA sequence: TGTGCCAGCAGCTTAGAGGGGGGGAACACTGAAGCTTTCTTT. Encoded protein: CASSLEGGNTEAFF.